Listed below are T cell receptor beta chains from one sample, sequenced in a study of patients and donors after allogeneic stem cell transplantation. TCRdb itself ran the RT-PCR reads through MiXCR, one entry per CDR3 protein. The sample shows about 110,000 distinct CDR3 sequences, less than 45% of them seen only once. Sequencing input: blood, either unsorted or a sorted T cell fraction (not recorded which). The receptors were sampled from a human donor who was either an allogeneic HSCT recipient or a stem cell or donor lymphocyte infusion donor (not recorded which). It is not recorded whose cells these are; they may come from a transplant donor. CDR3s leave out the opening cysteine and the closing phenylalanine or tryptophan.

v_gene | CDR3aa
TRBV6-1 | ASIAGTGFQPQH
TRBV9 | ASSDRDRGPFGANVLT
TRBV6-5 | ASSTDLAQETQY
TRBV12-3/TRBV12-4 | ASSPWGMGNQPQH
TRBV28 | ASRIRQDGSYEQY
TRBV18 | ASSPGRHNQPQH
TRBV20-1 | SATRDGNGELF
TRBV3-1 | ASSQVGTSDTQY
TRBV20-1 | SAPAPGSSYNSPLH
TRBV27 | ASSPQGYYGYT
TRBV6-2/TRBV6-3 | ASRNDLTDTQY
TRBV5-1 | ASSTWTGLPGEQY
TRBV20-1 | SARDPTRVWESDYGYT
TRBV28 | ASSPLGGGPRTDTQY
TRBV6-1 | ASSEAWRNSYEQY
TRBV9 | ASSAATGNTIY
TRBV2 | ASREDRNQPQH
TRBV5-4 | ASSQDRHGYT
TRBV6-2/TRBV6-3 | ASSFHRATEAF
TRBV7-8 | ASSRLDNTEAF
TRBV29-1 | SAINLAGVQY
TRBV24-1 | ATGTSGTGELF
TRBV7-2 | ASSLQGYQETQY
TRBV20-1 | SARGAASGAYEQY
TRBV20-1 | SAGDLDRYEQY
TRBV5-5 | ASSRFVGTELQETQY
TRBV20-1 | SASTSNEKLF
TRBV15 | ATSRDPRGGYSYEQY
TRBV7-2 | ASSSIQVLFTTEAF
TRBV4-3 | ASSQGIGGHYGYT
TRBV6-5 | ASSSGIRTEAF
TRBV10-2 | ASNRDRGPGYT
TRBV29-1 | SVEGGLAGNYEQY
TRBV5-1 | ASSIGLAGDYEQY
TRBV20-1 | SAIFPGLAGLNEQF
TRBV7-8 | ASSWGTVSDTQY
TRBV6-2/TRBV6-3 | ASSQPTSGSGGNIQY
TRBV2 | ASSEGGGLITDTQY